This T cell receptor (beta chain) was recovered during a study of blood T cell repertoires in COVID-19. Study overall: Acute and convalescent COVID-19 samples came from the United States, Italy and Spain. From T cells, B-cell-depleted T cells, or PBMCs came the material, which was cDNA or gDNA.

Methods used by the authors: Amplification with reference gene primers provided the estimates of nucleated cell counts. The data were produced by immunoSEQ multiplex PCR, yet TCRdb's version contains in-frame clones alone and is incomplete. That table gives V, J and clone size, and the DNA gave D and trimming. The data contain roughly 150,000 clones, roughly four fifths of them singletons. CDR1 SNHLY and CDR2 FYNNEI come from the germline V gene. The CDR3 has 15 amino acids. The J segment lost 6 bases and the V segment lost 5 bases, leaving 3 bases of the junction unmatched. This clone was found once.

Sequencing was performed on peripheral blood. This chain uses TRBV2 with TRBJ2-3; the match to TRBD2 covers 15 bases. The receptor comes from a woman of 80 years or more with acute or convalescent COVID-19. The CDR3 reads CASSLGTSGGDTQYF. The CDR3, as DNA: TGTGCCAGCAGTCTCGGGACTAGCGGGGGGGATACGCAGTATTTT.